This record concerns one T cell receptor beta chain sequence. Its antigen is not identified. The record originates from a study of T cell responses to AZD1222 COVID-19 vaccine. Study observations and caveats: When two AZD1222 doses had been given, Spike-specific TCR breadth and depth rose. Most donors were white British, females outnumbered males, and clonal diversity was possibly underestimated.

The protocol was immunoSEQ multiplex PCR, while the TCRdb copy is restricted to in-frame clones and leaves out a portion. The table shows over 120,000 clones, with about 86% occurring only once. Both about-4-week and about-12-week second-dose recipients were combined. Germline V gene data show CDR1 as SGHTA and CDR2 as FQGNSA. Trimming took off 5 bases at V and 5 bases at J, with 13 bases between the two ends. The CDR3 sequence is 14 residues long. The source is an adult who received the AZD1222 COVID-19 vaccine. Sequenced here: peripheral blood, sampled 28 days after the second AZD1222 dose. The chain links TRBV7-2 to TRBJ2-1; D is possibly TRBD1 (5 bases). The CDR3 DNA reads as TGTGCCAGCAGCCGGCAGGGTTGGAACAATGAGCAGTTCTTC. Encoded protein: CASSRQGWNNEQFF. The full variable domain, rest sourced from reference TRBV7-2 and TRBJ2-1, is GAGVSQSPSNKVTEKGKDVELRCDPISGHTALYWYRQSLGQGLEFLIYFQGNSAPDKSGLPSDRFSAERTGGSVSTLTIQRTQQEDSAVYLCASSRQGWNNEQFFGPGTRLTVL.